The 15 T cell receptor beta chains presented below share a single source sample, sequenced in a study of blood T cell repertoires in COVID-19. The assay was immunoSEQ multiplex PCR, and TCRdb's table has in-frame clones only and misses some. The sample records roughly 70,000 clones, around 86% being singletons. Sequences were obtained from peripheral blood. The receptors were sampled from a woman aged 80 or over with active or convalescent COVID-19.

The CDR3: CASSSPKRRGRNTEAFF. CDR3 coding DNA: TGTGCCAGCAGTTCTCCTAAACGCAGGGGGCGGAACACTGAAGCTTTCTTT. This sequence joins TRBV28 and TRBJ1-1, with TRBD1 matching over 8 bases. Germline V gives CDR1 MDHEN, CDR2 SYDVKM. This CDR3 region has 17 residues. Germline trimming cut 4 bases from V and 1 base from J; bases unmatched to any gene: 11.

V and J are TRBV29-1 and TRBJ1-1; D is undetermined. Germline CDR1 reads SQVTM; CDR2 reads ANQGSEA. The CDR3 covers 15 residues. The V end was cut by 4 bases, the J end by 3 bases, with 18 bases between. The CDR3 region has the DNA TGCAGCGTTGGCCCCGGCGGGGTGGGAGACACTGAAGCTTTCTTT. Amino acid sequence: CSVGPGGVGDTEAFF.

The J gene is TRBJ1-1, the V gene TRBV3-1 (or the pseudogene TRBV3-2), with D perhaps TRBD1 (6 bases). This CDR3 contains 12 residues. CDR1 is LGHDT and CDR2 is YNNKEL in the germline V gene (reference sequence). V dropped 2 bases and J dropped 8 bases, with 9 bases sitting between them. Here the CDR3 DNA reads TGTGCCAGCAGCCAAACGACAGGAGAAGCTTTCTTT. The encoded protein is CASSQTTGEAFF.

The chain is built from TRBV7-2 and TRBJ2-1, with 7 bases lining up with TRBD1. The CDR3 contains 14 residues. Trimming took 1 base from V and 3 from J; bases not matched to a gene: 0. Germline V gene lookup returns CDR1 SGHTA and CDR2 FQGNSA. CDR3 loop: CASSLGTGYNEQFF. DNA of the CDR3: TGTGCCAGCAGCTTAGGGACAGGCTACAATGAGCAGTTCTTC.

This clone was counted once. The V call is TRBV11-3, the J call TRBJ2-3, with D maybe TRBD2 (7 bases). The CDR3 is made up of 13 amino acids. CDR1 is SGHNT, CDR2 YENEEA, per germline. V dropped 5 bases and J dropped 4 bases, with 10 bases sitting between them. In DNA, the CDR3 is TGTGCCAGCAGCGGGGGGGCAGCAGATACGCAGTATTTT. Amino acids: CASSGGAADTQYF.

This clone was seen once. V and J are TRBV7-2 and TRBJ1-6; a possible D gene is TRBD1 (6 bases). Germline V CDR1 and CDR2: SGHTA, FQGNSA. V was trimmed by 7 bases and J by 7 bases, leaving 20 bases between them. This CDR3 comprises 16 residues. CDR3 nucleotides: TGTGCCAGCAACGAACAGGGACCGCTTCCCAATTCACCCCTCCACTTT. Amino acid sequence: CASNEQGPLPNSPLHF.

This chain links TRBV28 with TRBJ2-7; 10 bases are shared with TRBD2. Germline CDR1 reads MDHEN; CDR2 reads SYDVKM. Germline trimming cut 8 bases from V and 4 bases from J; bases unmatched to any gene: 14. There are 16 residues in the CDR3. Written as DNA, the CDR3 is TGTGCCAGCGGCTTGGGGAGCGGGGGGGTAGTATACGAGCAGTACTTC. It is translated as CASGLGSGGVVYEQYF.

This sequence joins TRBV10-3 and TRBJ1-1, with D tentatively TRBD1 (5 bases). Between the trimmed V and J ends, which lost 3 bases and 3 bases, there was a span of 8 bases. The CDR3 extends over 13 amino acids. CDR1 is ENHRY and CDR2 is SYGVKD in the germline V gene. CDR3: CAISELGDTEAFF. The CDR3 bases are TGTGCCATCAGTGAATTAGGGGACACTGAAGCTTTCTTT.

The rearrangement links TRBV7-2 to TRBJ2-1; 7 positions agree with TRBD1. Germline V lookup: CDR1 SGHTA, CDR2 FQGNSA. The CDR3 sequence is 15 residues long. The V segment lost 6 bases and the J segment 9 bases; nucleotides outside the gene matches: 14. CDR3 region: CASSYRQGRGPEQFF. Here the CDR3 DNA reads TGTGCCAGCAGTTACCGACAGGGTCGAGGACCTGAGCAGTTCTTC.

This rearrangement joins TRBV19 to TRBJ1-2; TRBD1 is a possible D gene (5 bases). CDR3 length: 12 residues. With 3 bases removed from V and 10 bases from J, the gap between germline ends came to 12 bases. Germline V gives CDR1 LNHDA, CDR2 SQIVND (reference sequence). Written as DNA, the CDR3 is TGTGCCAGTAGTATGGCAGGGATCGTCTACACCTTC. It translates to CASSMAGIVYTF.

Turning to this clone: The conserved phenylalanine or tryptophan normally closing the CDR3 is absent here, so this likely arose from a read error. It is unclear where the CDR3 begins or ends on the DNA, so no DNA is shown, and the CDR3 is as TCRdb lists it. The CDR3 here is CASSWGDRAPFI. V gene TRBV5-6 combines with J gene TRBJ1-2; TRBD1, the table's D call, was not compared with the DNA. The CDR3 has 12 residues if both end residues are counted. In germline, CDR1 is SGHDT, CDR2 YYEEEE.

The J gene is TRBJ2-5, the V gene TRBV11-2; D gene unclear. Trimming shortened V by 8 bases and J by 4 bases, and 5 bases separated the two germline ends. The CDR3 sequence is 10 residues long. CDR1 SGHAT and CDR2 FQNNGV come from the germline V gene. The CDR3 DNA is TGTGCCAGCGCCGGAGAGACCCAGTACTTC. This sequence encodes CASAGETQYF.

This chain joins TRBV7-2 and TRBJ2-7, with TRBD2 identical over 8 bases. Germline CDR1 SGHTA, CDR2 FQGNSA. V lost 5 bases, J lost 6 bases, and 12 bases stayed unmatched. CDR3 length: 15 residues. The CDR3 sequence is CASSPGGVLVGEQYF. In DNA form, the CDR3 reads TGTGCCAGCAGCCCGGGGGGGGTCTTGGTTGGCGAGCAGTACTTC.

The chain combines TRBV9 with TRBJ2-3; no clear D gene. This CDR3 region has 17 residues. Germline V gene data show CDR1 as SGDLS and CDR2 as YYNGEE. V was clipped by 2 bases and J by 1 base, with 17 bases between them. The CDR3 spells CASSVGSGGLGTDTQYF. In nucleotides, the CDR3 is TGTGCCAGCAGCGTTGGTTCCGGTGGTCTAGGCACAGATACGCAGTATTTT.

The chain carries TRBV6-2 or TRBV6-3 and TRBJ1-1, with no clear D. Germline V CDR1 and CDR2: MNHEY, SVGEGT. The length of the CDR3 is 11 residues. Trimming shortened V by 2 bases and J by 11 bases, and 9 bases separated the two germline ends. The CDR3 bases are TGTGCCAGCAGTTACCAATCCCAGGCTTTCTTT. Protein product: CASSYQSQAFF.